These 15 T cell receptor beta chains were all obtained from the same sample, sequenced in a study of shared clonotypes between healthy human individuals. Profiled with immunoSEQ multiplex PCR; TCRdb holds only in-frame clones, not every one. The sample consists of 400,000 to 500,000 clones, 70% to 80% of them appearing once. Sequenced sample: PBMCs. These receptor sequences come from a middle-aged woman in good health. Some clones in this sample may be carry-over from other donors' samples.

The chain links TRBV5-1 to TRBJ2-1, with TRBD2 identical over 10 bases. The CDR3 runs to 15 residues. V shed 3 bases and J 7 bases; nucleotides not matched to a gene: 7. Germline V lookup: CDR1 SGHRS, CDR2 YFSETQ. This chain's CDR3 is CASSYTSGIRNEQFF. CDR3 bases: TGCGCCAGCAGCTACACTAGCGGGATTAGGAATGAGCAGTTCTTC.

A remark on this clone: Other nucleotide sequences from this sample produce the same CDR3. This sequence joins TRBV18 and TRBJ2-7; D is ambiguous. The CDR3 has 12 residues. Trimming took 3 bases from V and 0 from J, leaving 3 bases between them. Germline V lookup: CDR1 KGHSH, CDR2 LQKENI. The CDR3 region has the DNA TGTGCCAGCTCACCGAGCTCCTACGAGCAGTACTTC. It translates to CASSPSSYEQYF.

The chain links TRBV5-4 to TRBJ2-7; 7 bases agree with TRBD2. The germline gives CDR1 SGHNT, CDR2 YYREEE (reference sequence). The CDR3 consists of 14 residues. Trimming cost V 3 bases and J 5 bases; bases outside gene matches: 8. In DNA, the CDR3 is TGTGCCAGCAGCTCCGAACTAGCGTCCCACGAGCAGTACTTC. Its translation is CASSSELASHEQYF.

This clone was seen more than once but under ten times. DNA for the CDR3: TGCGCCAGCAGCCAAGAGCGGCGGGCCGGGGAGCTGTTTTTT. Its protein is CASSQERRAGELFF. This chain links TRBV4-1 with TRBJ2-2, with a possible D match to TRBD2 (5 bases). CDR1 and CDR2 (germline): MGHRA, YSYEKL. This CDR3 is built from 14 residues. V lost 0 bases to trimming and J lost 6 bases, with 8 bases between them.

CDR3 residues: CASSLDRTNQPQHF. The CDR3 DNA follows: TGTGCCAGCAGCCTAGACAGAACCAATCAGCCCCAGCATTTT. This sequence joins TRBV6-6 and TRBJ1-5; a weak D match, TRBD1 (5 bases). V was clipped by 6 bases and J by 3 bases, with 12 bases between them. The CDR3 is made up of 14 amino acids. Germline values: CDR1 MNHNY, CDR2 SVGAGI (reference sequence).

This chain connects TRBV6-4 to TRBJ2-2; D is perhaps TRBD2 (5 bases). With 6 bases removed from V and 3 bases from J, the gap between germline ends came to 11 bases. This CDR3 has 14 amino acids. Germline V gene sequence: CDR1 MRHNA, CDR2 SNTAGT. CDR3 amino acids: CASRREIDTGELFF. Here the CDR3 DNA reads TGTGCCAGCAGGAGGGAGATTGACACCGGGGAGCTGTTTTTT.

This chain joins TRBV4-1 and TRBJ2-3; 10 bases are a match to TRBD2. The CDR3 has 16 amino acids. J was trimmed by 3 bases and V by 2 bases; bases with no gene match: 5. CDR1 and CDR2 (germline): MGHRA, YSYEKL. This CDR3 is CASSQLAGVGTDTQYF. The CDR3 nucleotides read TGCGCCAGCAGCCAACTAGCGGGAGTTGGGACAGATACGCAGTATTTT.

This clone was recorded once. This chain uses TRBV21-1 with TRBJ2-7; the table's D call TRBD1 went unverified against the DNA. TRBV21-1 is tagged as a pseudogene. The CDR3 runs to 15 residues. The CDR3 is CASSILRGPHYEQYF. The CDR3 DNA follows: TGTGCCAGCAGCATACTCCGTGGGCCCCATTACGAGCAGTACTTC.

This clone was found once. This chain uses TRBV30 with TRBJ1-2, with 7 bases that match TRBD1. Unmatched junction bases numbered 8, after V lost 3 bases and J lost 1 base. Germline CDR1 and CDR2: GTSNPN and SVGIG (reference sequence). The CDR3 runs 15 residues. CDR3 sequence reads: CAWSGQARNNYGYTF. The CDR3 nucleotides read TGTGCCTGGAGCGGACAGGCAAGAAATAACTATGGCTACACCTTC.

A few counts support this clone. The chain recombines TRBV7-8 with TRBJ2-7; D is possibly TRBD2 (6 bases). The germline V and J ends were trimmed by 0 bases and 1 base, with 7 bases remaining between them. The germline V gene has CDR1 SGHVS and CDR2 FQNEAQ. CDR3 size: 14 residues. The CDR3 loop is CASSLAGLSYEQYF. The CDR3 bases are TGTGCCAGCAGCTTAGCGGGACTTTCCTACGAGCAGTACTTC.

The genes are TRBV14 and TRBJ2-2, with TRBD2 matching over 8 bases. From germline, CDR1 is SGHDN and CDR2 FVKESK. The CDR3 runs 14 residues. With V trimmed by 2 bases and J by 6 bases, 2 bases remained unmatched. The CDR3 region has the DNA TGTGCCAGCAGCCAACCGGGACTAGCCGGGGAGCTGTTTTTT. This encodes CASSQPGLAGELFF.

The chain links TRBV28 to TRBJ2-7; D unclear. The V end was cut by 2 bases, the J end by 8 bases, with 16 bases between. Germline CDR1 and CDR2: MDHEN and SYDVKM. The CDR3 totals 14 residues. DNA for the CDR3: TGTGCCAGCAGTTTACGGTTGGAAGAGTCGAAGCAGTACTTC. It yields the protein CASSLRLEESKQYF.

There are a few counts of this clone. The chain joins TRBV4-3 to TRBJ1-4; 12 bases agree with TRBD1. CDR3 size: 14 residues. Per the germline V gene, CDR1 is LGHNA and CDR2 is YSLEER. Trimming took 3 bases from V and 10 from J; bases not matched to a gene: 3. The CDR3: CASSQGQGAGKLFF. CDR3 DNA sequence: TGCGCCAGCAGCCAGGGACAGGGGGCCGGAAAACTGTTTTTT.

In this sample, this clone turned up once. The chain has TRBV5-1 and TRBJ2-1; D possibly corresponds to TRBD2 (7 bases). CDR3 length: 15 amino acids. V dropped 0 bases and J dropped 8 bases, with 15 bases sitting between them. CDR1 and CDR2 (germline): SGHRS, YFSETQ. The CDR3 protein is CASSLDGGLEDEQFF. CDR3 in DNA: TGCGCCAGCAGCTTGGACGGGGGGCTTGAGGATGAGCAGTTCTTC.

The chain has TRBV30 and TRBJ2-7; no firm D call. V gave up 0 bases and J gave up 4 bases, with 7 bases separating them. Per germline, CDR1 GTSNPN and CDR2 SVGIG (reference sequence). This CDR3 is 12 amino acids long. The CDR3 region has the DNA TGTGCCTGGAGTGTACGCGCTTACGAGCAGTACTTC. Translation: CAWSVRAYEQYF.